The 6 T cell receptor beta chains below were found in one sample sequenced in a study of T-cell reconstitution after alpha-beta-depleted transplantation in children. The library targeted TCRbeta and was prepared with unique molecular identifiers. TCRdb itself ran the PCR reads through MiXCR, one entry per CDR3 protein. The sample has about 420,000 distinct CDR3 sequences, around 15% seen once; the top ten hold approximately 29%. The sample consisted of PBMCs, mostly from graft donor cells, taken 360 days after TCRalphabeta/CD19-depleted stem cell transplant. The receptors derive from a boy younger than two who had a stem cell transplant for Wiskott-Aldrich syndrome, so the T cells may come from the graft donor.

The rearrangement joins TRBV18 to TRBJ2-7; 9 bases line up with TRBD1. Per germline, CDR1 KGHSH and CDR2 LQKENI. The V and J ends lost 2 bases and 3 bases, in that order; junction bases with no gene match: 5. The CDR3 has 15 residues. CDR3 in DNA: TGTGCCAGCTCACCATTGGGACAGGGAAACTACGAGCAGTACTTC. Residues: CASSPLGQGNYEQYF.

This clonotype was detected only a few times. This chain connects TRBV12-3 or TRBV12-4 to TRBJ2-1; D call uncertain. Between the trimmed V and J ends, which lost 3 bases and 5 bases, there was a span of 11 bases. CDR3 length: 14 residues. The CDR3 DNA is TGTGCCAGCAGTTTCACCGTAATCCACAATGAGCAGTTCTTC. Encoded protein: CASSFTVIHNEQFF.

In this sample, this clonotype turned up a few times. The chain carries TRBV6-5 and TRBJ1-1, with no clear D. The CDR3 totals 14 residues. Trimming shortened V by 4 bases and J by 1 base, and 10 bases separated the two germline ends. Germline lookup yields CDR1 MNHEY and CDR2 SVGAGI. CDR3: CASSSSTRNTEAFF. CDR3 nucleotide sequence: TGTGCCAGCAGTTCTAGTACTAGGAACACTGAAGCTTTCTTT.

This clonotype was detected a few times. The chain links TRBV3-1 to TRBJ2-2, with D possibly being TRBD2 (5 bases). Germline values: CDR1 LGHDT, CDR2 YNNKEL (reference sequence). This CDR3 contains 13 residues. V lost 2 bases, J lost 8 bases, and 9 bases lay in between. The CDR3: CASSQNIAGELFF. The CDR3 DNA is TGTGCCAGCAGCCAAAACATAGCGGGGGAGCTGTTTTTT. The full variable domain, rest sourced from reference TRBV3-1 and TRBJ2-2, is DTAVSQTPKYLVTQMGNDKSIKCEQNLGHDTMYWYKQDSKKFLKIMFSYNNKELIINETVPNRFSPKSPDKAHLNLHINSLELGDSAVYFCASSQNIAGELFFGEGSRLTVL.

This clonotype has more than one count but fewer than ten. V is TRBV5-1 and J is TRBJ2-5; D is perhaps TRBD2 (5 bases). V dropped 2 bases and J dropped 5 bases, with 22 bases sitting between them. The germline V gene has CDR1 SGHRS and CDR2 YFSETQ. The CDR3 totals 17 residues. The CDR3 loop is CASSFALIGLKKETQYF. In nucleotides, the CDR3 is TGCGCCAGCAGCTTCGCTCTAATTGGACTGAAAAAGGAGACCCAGTACTTC.

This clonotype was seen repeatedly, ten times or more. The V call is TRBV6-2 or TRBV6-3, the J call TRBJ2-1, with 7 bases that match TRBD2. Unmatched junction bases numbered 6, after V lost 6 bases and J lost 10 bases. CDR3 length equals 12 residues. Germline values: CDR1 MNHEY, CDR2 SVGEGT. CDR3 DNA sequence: TGTGCCAGCAGCCAAAGGGGACTAGAGCAGTTCTTC. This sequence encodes CASSQRGLEQFF.